Sequencing of this TCR beta chain was carried out in a study of post-analysis software for immune sequencing data. About the research overall: There were relapsing-remitting, secondary progressive and progressive-relapsing multiple sclerosis among the disease courses included. Study findings and constraints: Multiple sclerosis patients had significantly lower normalized Chao1 diversity than controls. Batch-matched samples strongly co-clustered by F measure.

About this clonotype: What it binds is not known.

Incorporated into the TCR beta cDNA libraries were unique molecular identifiers, which served to reduce PCR and sequencing biases. With roughly 1 to 11 million T cells as the source, approximately 450,000 cDNA molecules resulted. Via MiXCR, TCRdb re-called the PCR reads, giving one row per CDR3 protein. The profile shows around 770,000 distinct CDR3 sequences, 46% of them singletons. Sequencing used blood. The origin of this receptor is a girl under 18 with multiple sclerosis.

As DNA, the CDR3 is TGCAGTGCCTATCGTGTAGCGGGATCCAGGGATACGCAGTATTTT. As protein: CSAYRVAGSRDTQYF. The J gene is TRBJ2-3, the V gene TRBV20-1, with 8 bases identical to TRBD2. V was clipped by 6 bases and J by 6 bases; unmatched bases: 14. This CDR3 has 15 amino acids. Per the germline V gene, CDR1 is DFQATT and CDR2 is SNEGSKA (reference sequence).